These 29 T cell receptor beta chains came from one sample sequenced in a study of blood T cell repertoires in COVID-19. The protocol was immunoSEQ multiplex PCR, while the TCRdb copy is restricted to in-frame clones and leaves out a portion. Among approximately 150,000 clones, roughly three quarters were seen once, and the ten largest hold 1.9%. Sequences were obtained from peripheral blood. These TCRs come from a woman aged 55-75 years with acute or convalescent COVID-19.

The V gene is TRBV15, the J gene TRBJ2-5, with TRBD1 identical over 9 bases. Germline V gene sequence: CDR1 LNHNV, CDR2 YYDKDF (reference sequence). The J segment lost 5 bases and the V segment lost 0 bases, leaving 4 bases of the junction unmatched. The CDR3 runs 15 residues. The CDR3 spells CATSREGTGKETQYF. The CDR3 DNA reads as TGTGCCACCAGCAGAGAAGGGACAGGGAAGGAGACCCAGTACTTC. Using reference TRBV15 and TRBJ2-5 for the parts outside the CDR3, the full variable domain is DAMVIQNPRYQVTQFGKPVTLSCSQTLNHNVMYWYQQKSSQAPKLLFHYYDKDFNNEADTPDNFQSRRPNTSFCFLDIRSPGLGDTAMYLCATSREGTGKETQYFGPGTRLLVL.

The CDR3 sequence is CASSYLTGRVNTIYF. In DNA form, the CDR3 reads TGTGCCAGCAGTTATCTCACAGGGAGAGTCAACACCATATATTTT. The V gene is TRBV6-2 or TRBV6-3, the J gene TRBJ1-3; possible D gene TRBD1, 6 bases. This CDR3 has 15 residues. The V gene lost 3 bases and the J gene lost 7 bases, with 16 bases spanning the gap. Germline CDR1 reads MNHEY; CDR2 reads SVGEGT.

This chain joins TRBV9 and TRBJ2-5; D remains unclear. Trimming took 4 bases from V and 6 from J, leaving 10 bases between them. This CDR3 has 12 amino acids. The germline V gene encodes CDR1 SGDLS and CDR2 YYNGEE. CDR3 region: CASSTGGKTQYF. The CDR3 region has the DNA TGTGCCAGCAGCACTGGTGGTAAGACCCAGTACTTC.

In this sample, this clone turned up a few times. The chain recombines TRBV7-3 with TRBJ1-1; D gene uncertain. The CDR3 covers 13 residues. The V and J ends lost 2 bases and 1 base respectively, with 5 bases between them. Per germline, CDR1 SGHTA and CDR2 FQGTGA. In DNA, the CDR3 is TGTGCCAGCAGCTTAGGGCAGAACACTGAAGCTTTCTTT. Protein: CASSLGQNTEAFF.

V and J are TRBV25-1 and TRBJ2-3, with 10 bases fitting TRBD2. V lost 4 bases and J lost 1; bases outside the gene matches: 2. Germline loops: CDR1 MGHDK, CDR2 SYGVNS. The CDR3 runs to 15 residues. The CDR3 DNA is TGTGCCAGCAGTGTTGGACTAGCGGGCACAGATACGCAGTATTTT. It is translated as CASSVGLAGTDTQYF.

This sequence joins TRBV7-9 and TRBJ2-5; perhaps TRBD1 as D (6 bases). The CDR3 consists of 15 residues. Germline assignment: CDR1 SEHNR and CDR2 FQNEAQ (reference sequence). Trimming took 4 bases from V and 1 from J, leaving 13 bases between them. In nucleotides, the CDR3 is TGTGCCAGCAGCTCATGGGGGCAGCCCCAAGAGACCCAGTACTTC. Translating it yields CASSSWGQPQETQYF.

The CDR3 nucleotides are TGCAGCGTTGGGACGGGAGTAGAAAAACTGTTTTTT. This gives the protein CSVGTGVEKLFF. The gene calls are TRBV29-1 and TRBJ1-4; D unclear. This CDR3 region has 12 residues. Germline loops: CDR1 SQVTM, CDR2 ANQGSEA. V was trimmed by 4 bases and J by 8 bases, leaving 11 bases between them.

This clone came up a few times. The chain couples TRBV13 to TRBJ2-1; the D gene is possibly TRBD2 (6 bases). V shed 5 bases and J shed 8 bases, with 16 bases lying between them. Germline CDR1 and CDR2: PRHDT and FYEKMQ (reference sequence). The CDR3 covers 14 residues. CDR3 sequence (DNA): TGTGCCAGCAGCACGCGCGGTCGCGGGGATGAGCAGTTCTTC. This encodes CASSTRGRGDEQFF. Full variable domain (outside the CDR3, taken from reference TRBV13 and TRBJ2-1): AAGVIQSPRHLIKEKRETATLKCYPIPRHDTVYWYQQGPGQDPQFLISFYEKMQSDKGSIPDRFSAQQFSDYHSELNMSSLELGDSALYFCASSTRGRGDEQFFGPGTRLTVL.

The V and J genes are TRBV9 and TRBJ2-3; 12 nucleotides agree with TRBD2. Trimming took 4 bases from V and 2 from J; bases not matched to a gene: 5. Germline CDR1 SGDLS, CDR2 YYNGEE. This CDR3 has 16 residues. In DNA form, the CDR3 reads TGTGCCAGCAGCCTCGGACTAGCGGGGAACACAGATACGCAGTATTTT. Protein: CASSLGLAGNTDTQYF.

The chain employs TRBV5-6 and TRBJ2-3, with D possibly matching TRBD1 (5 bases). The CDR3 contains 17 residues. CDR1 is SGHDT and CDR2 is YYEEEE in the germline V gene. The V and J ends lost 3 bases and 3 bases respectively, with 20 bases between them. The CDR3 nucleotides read TGTGCCAGCAGCTCCCCTCCCAGGGTATCGGTTACAGATACGCAGTATTTT. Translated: CASSSPPRVSVTDTQYF.

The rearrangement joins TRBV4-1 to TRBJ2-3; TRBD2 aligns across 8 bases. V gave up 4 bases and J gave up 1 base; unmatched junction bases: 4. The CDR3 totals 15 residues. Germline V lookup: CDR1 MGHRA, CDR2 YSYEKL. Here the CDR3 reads CASSPPGLGTDTQYF. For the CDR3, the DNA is TGCGCCAGCAGCCCGCCGGGACTAGGCACAGATACGCAGTATTTT.

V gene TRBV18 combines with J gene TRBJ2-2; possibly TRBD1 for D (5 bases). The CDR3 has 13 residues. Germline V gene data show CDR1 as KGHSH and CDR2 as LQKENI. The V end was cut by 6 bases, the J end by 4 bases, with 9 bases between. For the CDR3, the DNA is TGTGCCAGCTCGACAGTGAGCACCGGGGAGCTGTTTTTT. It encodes CASSTVSTGELFF.

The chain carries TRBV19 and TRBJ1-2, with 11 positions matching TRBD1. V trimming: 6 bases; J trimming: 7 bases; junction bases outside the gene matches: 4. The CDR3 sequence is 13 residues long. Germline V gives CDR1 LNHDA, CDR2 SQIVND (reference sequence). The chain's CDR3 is CASRQGTGGGYTF. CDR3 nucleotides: TGTGCCAGTAGACAAGGGACAGGGGGTGGCTACACCTTC.

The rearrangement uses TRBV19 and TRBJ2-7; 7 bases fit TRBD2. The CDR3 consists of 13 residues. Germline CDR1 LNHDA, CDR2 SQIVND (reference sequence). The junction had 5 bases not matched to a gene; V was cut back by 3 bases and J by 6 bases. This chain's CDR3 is CASSIGRTSEQYF. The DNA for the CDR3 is TGTGCCAGTAGTATCGGTCGGACTAGCGAGCAGTACTTC.

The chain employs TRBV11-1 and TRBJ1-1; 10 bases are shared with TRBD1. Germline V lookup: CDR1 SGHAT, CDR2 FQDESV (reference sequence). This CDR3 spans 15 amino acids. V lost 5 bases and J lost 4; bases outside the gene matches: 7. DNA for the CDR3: TGTGCCAGCAGCCTGACAGGGGGCAGAGGCACTGAAGCTTTCTTT. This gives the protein CASSLTGGRGTEAFF.

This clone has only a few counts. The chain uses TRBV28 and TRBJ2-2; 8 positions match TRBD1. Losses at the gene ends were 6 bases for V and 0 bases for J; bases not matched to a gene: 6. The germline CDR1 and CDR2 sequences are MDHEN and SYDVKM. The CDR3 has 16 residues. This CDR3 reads CASSNHRGTNTGELFF. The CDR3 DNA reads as TGTGCCAGCAGCAACCACAGGGGGACGAACACCGGGGAGCTGTTTTTT.

CDR3: CASSLWETGIGNSPLHF. The CDR3 DNA reads as TGTGCCAGCAGTTTATGGGAGACAGGGATCGGAAATTCACCCCTCCACTTT. The chain recombines TRBV28 with TRBJ1-6; 7 bases agree with TRBD1. V gave up 0 bases and J gave up 7 bases; unmatched junction bases: 9. CDR1 is MDHEN and CDR2 is SYDVKM in the germline V gene. The CDR3 has 17 residues.

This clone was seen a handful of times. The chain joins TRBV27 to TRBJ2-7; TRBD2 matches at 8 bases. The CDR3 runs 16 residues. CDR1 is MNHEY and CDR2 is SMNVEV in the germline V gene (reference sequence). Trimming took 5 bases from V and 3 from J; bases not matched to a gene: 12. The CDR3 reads CASSGLAQGGFYEQYF. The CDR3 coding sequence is TGTGCCAGCAGTGGACTAGCCCAAGGGGGTTTCTACGAGCAGTACTTC.

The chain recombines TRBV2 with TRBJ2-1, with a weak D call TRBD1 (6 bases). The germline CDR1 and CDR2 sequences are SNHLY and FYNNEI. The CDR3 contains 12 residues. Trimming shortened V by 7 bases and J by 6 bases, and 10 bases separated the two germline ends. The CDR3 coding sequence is TGTGCCAGCAACCAGGACAGCAATGAGCAGTTCTTC. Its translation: CASNQDSNEQFF. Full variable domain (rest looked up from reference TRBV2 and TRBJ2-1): EPEVTQTPSHQVTQMGQEVILRCVPISNHLYFYWYRQILGQKVEFLVSFYNNEISEKSEIFDDQFSVERPDGSNFTLKIRSTKLEDSAMYFCASNQDSNEQFFGPGTRLTVL.

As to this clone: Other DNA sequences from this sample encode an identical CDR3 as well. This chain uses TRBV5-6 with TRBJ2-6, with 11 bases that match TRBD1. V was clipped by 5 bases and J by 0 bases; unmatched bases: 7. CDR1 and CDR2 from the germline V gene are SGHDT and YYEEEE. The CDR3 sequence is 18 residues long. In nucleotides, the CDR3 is TGTGCCAGCAGTCCCCTCGGACAGGGGGCCTCTGGGGCCAACGTCCTGACTTTC. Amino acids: CASSPLGQGASGANVLTF. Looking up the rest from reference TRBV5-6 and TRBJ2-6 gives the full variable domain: DAGVTQSPTHLIKTRGQQVTLRCSPKSGHDTVSWYQQALGQGPQFIFQYYEEEERQRGNFPDRFSGHQFPNYSSELNVNALLLGDSALYLCASSPLGQGASGANVLTFGAGSRLTVL.

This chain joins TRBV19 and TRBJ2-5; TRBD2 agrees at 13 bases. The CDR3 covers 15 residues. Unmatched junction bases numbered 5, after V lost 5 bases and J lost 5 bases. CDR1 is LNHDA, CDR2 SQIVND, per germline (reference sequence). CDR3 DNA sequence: TGTGCCAGTAGTGTCGGACTAGCGGGAGCTGAGACCCAGTACTTC. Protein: CASSVGLAGAETQYF.

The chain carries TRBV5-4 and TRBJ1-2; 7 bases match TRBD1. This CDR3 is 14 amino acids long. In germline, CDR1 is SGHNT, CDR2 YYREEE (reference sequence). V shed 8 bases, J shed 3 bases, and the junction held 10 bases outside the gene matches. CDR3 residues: CASTNRGQDYGYTF. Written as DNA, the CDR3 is TGTGCCAGTACCAACAGGGGCCAAGACTATGGCTACACCTTC.

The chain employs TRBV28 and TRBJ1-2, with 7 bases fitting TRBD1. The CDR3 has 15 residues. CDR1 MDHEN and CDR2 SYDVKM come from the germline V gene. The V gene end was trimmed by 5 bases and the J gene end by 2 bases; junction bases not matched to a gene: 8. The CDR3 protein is CASSPPDRINYGYTF. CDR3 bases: TGTGCCAGCAGTCCGCCGGACAGGATAAACTATGGCTACACCTTC.

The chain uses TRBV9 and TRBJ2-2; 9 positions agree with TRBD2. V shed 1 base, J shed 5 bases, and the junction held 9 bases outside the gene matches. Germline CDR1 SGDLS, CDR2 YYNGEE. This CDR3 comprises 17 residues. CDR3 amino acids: CASSVPRGGRETGELFF. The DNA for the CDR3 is TGTGCCAGCAGCGTACCCCGGGGCGGGAGGGAAACCGGGGAGCTGTTTTTT. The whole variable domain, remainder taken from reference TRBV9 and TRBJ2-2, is DSGVTQTPKHLITATGQRVTLRCSPRSGDLSVYWYQQSLDQGLQFLIQYYNGEERAKGNILERFSAQQFPDLHSELNLSSLELGDSALYFCASSVPRGGRETGELFFGEGSRLTVL.

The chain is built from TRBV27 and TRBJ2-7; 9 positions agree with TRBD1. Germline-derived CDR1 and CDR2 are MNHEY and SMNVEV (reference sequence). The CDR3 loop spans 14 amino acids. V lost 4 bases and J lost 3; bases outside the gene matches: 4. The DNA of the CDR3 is TGTGCCAGCAGTTACGGGACAGGGAGCTACGAGCAGTACTTC. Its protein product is CASSYGTGSYEQYF.

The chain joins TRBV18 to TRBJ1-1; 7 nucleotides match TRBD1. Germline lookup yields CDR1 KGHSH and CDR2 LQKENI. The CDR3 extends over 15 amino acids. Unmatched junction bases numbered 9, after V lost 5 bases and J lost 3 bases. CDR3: CASSTRDRAHTEAFF. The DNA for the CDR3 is TGTGCCAGCTCAACGAGGGACAGAGCCCACACTGAAGCTTTCTTT.

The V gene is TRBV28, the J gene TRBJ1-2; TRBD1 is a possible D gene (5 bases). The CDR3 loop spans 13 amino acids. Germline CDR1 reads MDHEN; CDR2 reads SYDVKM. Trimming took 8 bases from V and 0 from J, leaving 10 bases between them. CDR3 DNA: TGTGCCAGCTTTTCCAGGGCTAACTATGGCTACACCTTC. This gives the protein CASFSRANYGYTF.

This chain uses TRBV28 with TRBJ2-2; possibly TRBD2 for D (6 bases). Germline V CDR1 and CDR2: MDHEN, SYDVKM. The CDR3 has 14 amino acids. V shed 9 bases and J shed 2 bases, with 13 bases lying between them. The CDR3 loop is CASKTRVNTGELFF. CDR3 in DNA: TGTGCCAGTAAGACTAGAGTAAACACCGGGGAGCTGTTTTTT.

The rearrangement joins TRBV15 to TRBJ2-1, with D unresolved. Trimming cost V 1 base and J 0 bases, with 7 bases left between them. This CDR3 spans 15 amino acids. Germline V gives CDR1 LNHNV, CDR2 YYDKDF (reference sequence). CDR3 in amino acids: CATSRVTFSYNEQFF. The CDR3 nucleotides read TGTGCCACCAGCAGAGTTACTTTCTCCTACAATGAGCAGTTCTTC.